The 6 T cell receptor beta chains listed next were all sequenced from one sample in a study of control samples from healthy donors and cancer patients. Method: immunoSEQ multiplex PCR; TCRdb's copy keeps in-frame clones and lacks some. This table holds 110,000 to 150,000 clones, 90% to 95% found once. The sequenced sample consisted of blood. The receptors shown here come from a man in his forties or fifties in good health.

V gene TRBV4-1 combines with J gene TRBJ2-7; D is unresolved. The CDR3 consists of 13 residues. CDR1 is MGHRA, CDR2 YSYEKL, per germline. The V gene lost 3 bases and the J gene lost 1 base, with 7 bases spanning the gap. The CDR3: CASSHTLSYEQYF. The CDR3, as DNA: TGCGCCAGCAGCCACACCTTATCCTACGAGCAGTACTTC.

This chain links TRBV9 with TRBJ2-3, with 15 bases identical to TRBD2. The CDR3 loop spans 18 amino acids. Trimming took 3 bases from V and 0 from J; bases not matched to a gene: 5. CDR1 and CDR2 (germline): SGDLS, YYNGEE. The CDR3 loop reads CASSEGLAGGPSTDTQYF. Here the CDR3 DNA reads TGTGCCAGCAGCGAGGGACTAGCGGGGGGACCTAGCACAGATACGCAGTATTTT.

The chain combines TRBV6-5 with TRBJ2-7; 7 bases match TRBD1. The CDR3 extends over 14 amino acids. The V and J ends lost 6 bases and 1 base, in that order; junction bases with no gene match: 6. The germline V gene has CDR1 MNHEY and CDR2 SVGAGI. The CDR3 is CASSQGQSSYEQYF. For the CDR3, the DNA is TGTGCCAGCAGCCAGGGACAGTCTTCCTACGAGCAGTACTTC.

The J gene is TRBJ1-1, the V gene TRBV18; D perhaps matches TRBD1 (6 bases). V lost 0 bases to trimming and J lost 11 bases, with 16 bases between them. Germline CDR1 KGHSH, CDR2 LQKENI. CDR3 length: 14 amino acids. In DNA, the CDR3 is TGTGCCAGCTCACCACCTCCCGTCAGGGGCCACGCTTTCTTT. It is translated as CASSPPPVRGHAFF. Drawing the rest from reference TRBV18 and TRBJ1-1, the complete variable domain is NAGVMQNPRHLVRRRGQEARLRCSPMKGHSHVYWYRQLPEEGLKFMVYLQKENIIDESGMPKERFSAEFPKEGPSILRIQQVVRGDSAAYFCASSPPPVRGHAFFGQGTRLTVV.

The gene calls are TRBV28 and TRBJ1-4, with D maybe TRBD1 (5 bases). V was clipped by 3 bases and J by 5 bases, with 10 bases between them. Germline lookup yields CDR1 MDHEN and CDR2 SYDVKM. This CDR3 comprises 14 residues. DNA for the CDR3: TGTGCCAGCAGTTTCGGGGGGATAAATGAAAAACTGTTTTTT. The encoded protein is CASSFGGINEKLFF.

The V call is TRBV5-6, the J call TRBJ1-5, with 7 bases aligning to TRBD1. The CDR3 extends over 15 amino acids. Germline V gene data show CDR1 as SGHDT and CDR2 as YYEEEE. V was clipped by 4 bases and J by 2 bases; unmatched bases: 6. The CDR3 sequence is CASSAGTVGNQPQHF. In DNA, the CDR3 is TGTGCCAGCAGCGCAGGGACAGTGGGCAATCAGCCCCAGCATTTT.